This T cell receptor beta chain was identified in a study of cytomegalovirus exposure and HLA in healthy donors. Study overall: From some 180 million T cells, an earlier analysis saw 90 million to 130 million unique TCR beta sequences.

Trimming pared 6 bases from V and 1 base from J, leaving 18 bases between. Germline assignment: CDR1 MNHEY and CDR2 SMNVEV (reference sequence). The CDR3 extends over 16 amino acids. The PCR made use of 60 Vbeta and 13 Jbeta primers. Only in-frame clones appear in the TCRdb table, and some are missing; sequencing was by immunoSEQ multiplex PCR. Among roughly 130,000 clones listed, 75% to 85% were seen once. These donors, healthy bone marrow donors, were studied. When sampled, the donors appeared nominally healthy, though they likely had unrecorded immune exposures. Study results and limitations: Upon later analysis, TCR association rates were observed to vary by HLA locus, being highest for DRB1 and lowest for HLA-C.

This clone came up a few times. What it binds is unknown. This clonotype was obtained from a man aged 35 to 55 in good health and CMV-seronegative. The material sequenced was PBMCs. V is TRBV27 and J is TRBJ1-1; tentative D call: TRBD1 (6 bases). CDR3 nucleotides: TGTGCCAGCAGACGTACTGGGGACACAAGGAACACTGAAGCTTTCTTT. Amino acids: CASRRTGDTRNTEAFF.